The present T cell receptor beta chain was sequenced within a study of T cell responses to AZD1222 COVID-19 vaccine. Pooled samples include second doses given at about 4 or 12 weeks. Profiling relied on immunoSEQ multiplex PCR, and the TCRdb table lists in-frame clones only, not all of them. The sample consists of fewer than 150,000 clones, around 90% of them appearing once. This CDR3 contains 16 residues. The germline V and J ends were trimmed by 4 bases and 0 bases, with 10 bases remaining between them. The germline V gene has CDR1 LGHDT and CDR2 YNNKEL (reference sequence). The chain uses TRBV3-1 (or the pseudogene TRBV3-2) and TRBJ1-6; no clear D. The specimen was peripheral blood, collected 28 days after the second AZD1222 dose. The receptor comes from an adult who received the AZD1222 COVID-19 vaccine. DNA of the CDR3: TGTGCCAGCAGCCTTGGAAGGAGCTCCTATAATTCACCCCTCCACTTT. Translation: CASSLGRSSYNSPLHF.